This TCR beta chain is from a study of T-cell reconstitution after alpha-beta-depleted transplantation in children. This CDR3 comprises 15 residues. Germline V gene data show CDR1 as SGHRS and CDR2 as YFSETQ. V shed 4 bases and J shed 2 bases, with 14 bases lying between them. For TCRbeta, the library was prepared with unique molecular identifiers. TCRdb reprocessed the PCR reads via MiXCR and lists one record per CDR3 protein. Here the sample spans about 510,000 distinct CDR3 sequences, roughly an eighth being singletons. General study findings and limits: Counts and diversity of T cells one year after transplant came mostly from newly produced T cells. Alpha-beta T cells about two months after transplant reportedly derived from several hundred expanded graft clones.

Remarks on this clonotype: Its antigen remains unidentified. This may be a read error, as it is one base from a much larger clone.

The gene calls are TRBV5-1 and TRBJ2-3; tentative D call: TRBD1 (5 bases). The sequence was collected from a female patient aged 2-9 years who had a stem cell transplant for aplastic anemia, so the T cells may come from the graft donor. Source: PBMCs, mostly from graft donor cells, taken 180 days after TCRalphabeta/CD19-depleted stem cell transplant. The CDR3 sequence is CASSGRQWTTDTQYF. CDR3 bases: TGCGCCAGCAGCGGTCGACAGTGGACCACAGATACGCAGTATTTT.